This passage covers 24 T cell receptor beta chains from one sample sequenced in a study of blood T cells in healthy people across ages (dated by TCRdb to the mid-2010s). Libraries were built with 5' RACE. Sequencing was carried out with an Illumina HiSeq 2500. A second PCR of roughly 7 to 11 cycles was performed with a sample-barcoded 5' primer and a J-beta primer mix. TCRdb applied fastp at Q25 and MiXCR to the public reads, then kept only in-frame beta chains. A single entry per CDR3 protein holds the most common genes and DNA from its merged rows. The sample data list roughly 2 million distinct CDR3 sequences, and just under 50% of these were observed just once. Over 2% of the sample rests with the top ten. The sample comprised blood. The source is a middle-aged woman in good health.

V gene TRBV7-2 combines with J gene TRBJ2-1, with TRBD1 as a possible D gene (5 bases). CDR1 is SGHTA, CDR2 FQGNSA, per germline. With 5 bases removed from V and 5 bases from J, the gap between germline ends came to 10 bases. The CDR3 contains 13 residues. The CDR3 sequence: CASSHRQNNEQFF. The CDR3 nucleotides read TGTGCCAGCAGCCACCGACAGAACAATGAGCAGTTCTTC. The full variable domain, in which reference TRBV7-2 and TRBJ2-1 provide the parts outside the CDR3, is GAGVSQSPSNKVTEKGKDVELRCDPISGHTALYWYRQSLGQGLEFLIYFQGNSAPDKSGLPSDRFSAERTGGSVSTLTIQRTQQEDSAVYLCASSHRQNNEQFFGPGTRLTVL.

This rearrangement joins TRBV29-1 to TRBJ2-5; TRBD2 is a possible D gene (5 bases). The V end lost 4 bases, the J end lost 2 bases, and 11 bases lay between the germline ends. Germline lookup yields CDR1 SQVTM and CDR2 ANQGSEA. This CDR3 region has 13 residues. This chain's CDR3 is CSVGGRSQETQYF. The CDR3 nucleotides are TGCAGCGTTGGAGGGCGGTCTCAAGAGACCCAGTACTTC.

V is TRBV7-2 and J is TRBJ2-4; 10 bases line up with TRBD2. The last part of the DNA fits TRBJ2-7 better; the J call may be wrong. Germline lookup yields CDR1 SGHTA and CDR2 FQGNSA. The CDR3 consists of 16 residues. The CDR3 is CASSLVLAGDPYEQYF. Written as DNA, the CDR3 is TGTGCCAGCAGCTTAGTTCTAGCGGGGGACCCCTACGAGCAGTACTTC.

This chain joins TRBV28 and TRBJ2-7, with D possibly being TRBD1 (6 bases). V was shortened by 10 bases and J by 3 bases, with 16 bases between the two germline ends. The CDR3 runs 13 residues. Looked up from germline, CDR1 is MDHEN and CDR2 is SYDVKM. For the CDR3, the DNA is TGTGCCACTAAGGGGGATGGGATCTACGAGCAGTACTTC. Translated, it gives CATKGDGIYEQYF. Combining the CDR3 with reference TRBV28 and TRBJ2-7 gives the whole variable domain DVKVTQSSRYLVKRTGEKVFLECVQDMDHENMFWYRQDPGLGLRLIYFSYDVKMKEKGDIPEGYSVSREKKERFSLILESASTNQTSMYLCATKGDGIYEQYFGPGTRLTVT.

The chain is built from TRBV6-6 and TRBJ2-3; D possibly uses TRBD1 or TRBD2 (6 bases each). The germline V gene has CDR1 MNHNY and CDR2 SVGAGI (reference sequence). With 10 bases removed from V and 4 bases from J, the gap between germline ends came to 15 bases. The CDR3 has 13 residues. For the CDR3, the DNA is TGTGCCATTCTCCGGAGGGGGGCAGATACGCAGTATTTT. Translation gives CAILRRGADTQYF.

The V and J genes are TRBV27 and TRBJ1-5, with 7 bases that match TRBD1. The germline V gene has CDR1 MNHEY and CDR2 SMNVEV (reference sequence). V trimming: 8 bases; J trimming: 5 bases; junction bases outside the gene matches: 9. The CDR3 runs to 14 residues. The CDR3 DNA reads TGTGCCAGCCGGGGAGGGGGCAGGTATCAGCCCCAGCATTTT. Translation: CASRGGGRYQPQHF.

About this clonotype: The junction and the germline gene differ at one end; a read error may be behind it. V and J are TRBV7-3 and TRBJ2-3; 8 positions match TRBD2. The CDR3 covers 15 residues. Per germline, CDR1 SGHTA and CDR2 FQGTGA. CDR3 sequence (DNA): TGTGCCAGCAGCACCGGGGGGGCCCGTTCAGATGCGCAGTATTTT. Its translation is CASSTGGARSDAQYF. The complete variable domain, with remaining parts taken from reference TRBV7-3 and TRBJ2-3, reads GAGVSQTPSNKVTEKGKYVELRCDPISGHTALYWYRQSLGQGPEFLIYFQGTGAADDSGLPNDRFFAVRPEGSVSTLKIQRTERGDSAVYLCASSTGGARSDAQYFGPGTRLTVL.

The chain carries TRBV6-5 and TRBJ1-2; 9 bases are shared with TRBD1. The CDR3 runs to 17 residues. The J segment lost 1 base and the V segment lost 4 bases, leaving 10 bases of the junction unmatched. CDR1 is MNHEY, CDR2 SVGAGI, per germline. CDR3 loop: CASSSPTGGTFNYGYTF. CDR3 nucleotide sequence: TGTGCCAGCAGTTCCCCGACAGGGGGAACGTTTAACTATGGCTACACCTTC.

This CDR3 reads CASSYRHGHEQYF. The CDR3 DNA sequence: TGTGCCAGCAGTTACCGCCATGGGCACGAGCAGTACTTC. V usage is TRBV6-6 and J usage is TRBJ2-4; D gene unclear. The J call could be wrong; TRBJ2-7 is a better fit for the DNA end. The CDR3 is 13 amino acids. The germline V gene has CDR1 MNHNY and CDR2 SVGAGI (reference sequence).

This clonotype has a handful of counts. The chain uses TRBV7-2 and TRBJ2-5, with D maybe TRBD2 (6 bases). This CDR3 is built from 16 residues. In germline, CDR1 is SGHTA, CDR2 FQGNSA. Trimming left V 1 base short and J 5 bases short, with 17 bases between. CDR3 coding DNA: TGTGCCAGCAGCTTAGGCCGGAGGGGTGGCCTGGAGACCCAGTACTTC. It translates to CASSLGRRGGLETQYF. The whole variable domain, remainder taken from reference TRBV7-2 and TRBJ2-5, is GAGVSQSPSNKVTEKGKDVELRCDPISGHTALYWYRQSLGQGLEFLIYFQGNSAPDKSGLPSDRFSAERTGGSVSTLTIQRTQQEDSAVYLCASSLGRRGGLETQYFGPGTRLLVL.

The rearrangement links TRBV20-1 to TRBJ2-5, with 13 positions matching TRBD2. Looked up from germline, CDR1 is DFQATT and CDR2 is SNEGSKA (reference sequence). The junction had 11 bases not matched to a gene; V was cut back by 5 bases and J by 5 bases. The CDR3 sequence is 16 residues long. The CDR3: CSADGTSGTPGETQYF. The CDR3 DNA sequence: TGCAGTGCTGATGGGACTAGCGGGACCCCGGGGGAGACCCAGTACTTC.

This clonotype was seen more than once but under ten times. The chain has TRBV3-1 and TRBJ2-1, with TRBD2 matching over 14 bases. Germline V CDR1 and CDR2: LGHDT, YNNKEL (reference sequence). V lost 0 bases to trimming and J lost 8 bases; unmatched junction nucleotides: 6. The CDR3 is 17 residues long. The CDR3 reads CASSQDQGLAGVDEQFF. DNA for the CDR3: TGTGCCAGCAGCCAAGATCAGGGACTAGCGGGGGTCGATGAGCAGTTCTTC.

The chain links TRBV6-1 to TRBJ1-1, with D unresolved. The CDR3 loop spans 13 amino acids. Germline assignment: CDR1 MNHNS and CDR2 SASEGT. V was cut by 6 bases and J by 0 bases, with 8 bases left in between. The CDR3 is CASRTSVNTEAFF. DNA of the CDR3: TGTGCCAGCAGGACCAGTGTGAACACTGAAGCTTTCTTT.

The DNA of the CDR3 is TGTGCCAGCAGTTTTCTAGCGAGGGGGATGGCAGATACGCAGTATTTT. Protein: CASSFLARGMADTQYF. The chain couples TRBV12-3 or TRBV12-4 to TRBJ2-3, with D perhaps being TRBD1 or TRBD2 (6 bases each). V lost 3 bases and J lost 4, with 17 bases in between. The CDR3 has 16 amino acids.

V and J are TRBV6-1 and TRBJ2-3, with a possible D match to TRBD1 (5 bases). The CDR3 is 16 residues long. Germline assignment: CDR1 MNHNS and CDR2 SASEGT. With 2 bases removed from V and 5 bases from J, the gap between germline ends came to 17 bases. CDR3 sequence reads: CASSEWVRVVGDTQYF. In DNA form, the CDR3 reads TGTGCCAGCAGTGAATGGGTCAGGGTAGTGGGAGATACGCAGTATTTT.

The chain joins TRBV3-1 to TRBJ2-3, with 7 bases that match TRBD2. After removal of 1 base from V and 1 base from J, the junction contained 5 bases not matched to a gene. Germline-derived CDR1 and CDR2 are LGHDT and YNNKEL (reference sequence). The CDR3 contains 16 residues. The CDR3 DNA reads TGTGCCAGCAGCCAAGCTGCTAGCGGCGGCACAGATACGCAGTATTTT. Amino acids: CASSQAASGGTDTQYF.

The chain recombines TRBV18 with TRBJ2-1; tentative D call: TRBD1 (6 bases). The ends were cut back, 7 bases at V and 1 base at J, with 8 bases in the middle. Germline loops: CDR1 KGHSH, CDR2 LQKENI. This CDR3 spans 13 amino acids. The CDR3 region is CASFTGSYNEQFF. Here the CDR3 DNA reads TGTGCCAGCTTCACAGGGTCCTACAATGAGCAGTTCTTC. Supplemented by reference TRBV18 and TRBJ2-1, the full variable domain reads NAGVMQNPRHLVRRRGQEARLRCSPMKGHSHVYWYRQLPEEGLKFMVYLQKENIIDESGMPKERFSAEFPKEGPSILRIQQVVRGDSAAYFCASFTGSYNEQFFGPGTRLTVL.

This rearrangement joins TRBV27 to TRBJ2-1; 9 bases agree with TRBD1. Per germline, CDR1 MNHEY and CDR2 SMNVEV (reference sequence). The CDR3 totals 17 residues. The V gene end was trimmed by 5 bases and the J gene end by 0 bases; junction bases not matched to a gene: 8. The CDR3: CASSTGQGQSSYNEQFF. CDR3 coding DNA: TGTGCCAGCAGTACCGGACAGGGGCAAAGCTCCTACAATGAGCAGTTCTTC.

This clonotype was counted only a few times. The chain combines TRBV7-8 with TRBJ2-7, with D unclear. The CDR3 is 15 amino acids. The germline gives CDR1 SGHVS, CDR2 FQNEAQ. Trimming shortened V by 5 bases and J by 3 bases, and 17 bases separated the two germline ends. CDR3 sequence reads: CASSQTQQLNYEQYF. The CDR3 DNA follows: TGTGCCAGCAGCCAGACACAACAACTCAACTACGAGCAGTACTTC. The entire variable domain, with the rest obtained from reference TRBV7-8 and TRBJ2-7, is as follows: GAGVSQSPRYKVAKRGQDVALRCDPISGHVSLFWYQQALGQGPEFLTYFQNEAQLDKSGLPSDRFFAERPEGSVSTLKIQRTQQEDSAVYLCASSQTQQLNYEQYFGPGTRLTVT.

The CDR3 nucleotides read TGTGCCAGCTCACCCTCACAGGGGTACGAGCAGTACTTC. Translated, it gives CASSPSQGYEQYF. The chain has TRBV18 and TRBJ2-7; 7 positions match TRBD1. J was trimmed by 4 bases and V by 3 bases; bases with no gene match: 3. Germline CDR1 KGHSH, CDR2 LQKENI. The CDR3 length is 13 residues.

This clonotype was seen a few times. The chain recombines TRBV5-1 with TRBJ1-2; 11 bases map to TRBD1. CDR1 is SGHRS and CDR2 is YFSETQ in the germline V gene. Trimming took 4 bases from V and 12 from J; bases not matched to a gene: 8. This CDR3 contains 13 residues. The CDR3 DNA is TGCGCCAGCAGCGCCGGACAGGGGGCGCCGGACACCTTC. This translates into CASSAGQGAPDTF.

The chain joins TRBV24-1 to TRBJ2-3; either TRBD1 or TRBD2 may supply D (5 bases each). Germline V gene data show CDR1 as KGHDR and CDR2 as SFDVKD. The CDR3 sequence is 14 residues long. Trimming removed 7 bases at V and 6 bases at J, with 16 bases between. CDR3 residues: CATSKPAGSDTQYF. CDR3 bases: TGTGCCACCAGCAAGCCCGCAGGGAGCGATACGCAGTATTTT.

The V call is TRBV3-1, the J call TRBJ2-1, with a tentative D call TRBD2 (7 bases). The germline V gene has CDR1 LGHDT and CDR2 YNNKEL (reference sequence). The CDR3 sequence is 16 residues long. The germline V and J ends were trimmed by 0 bases and 2 bases, with 11 bases remaining between them. The CDR3 DNA is TGTGCCAGCAGCCAAGATATGCGGGGGCCCTACAATGAGCAGTTCTTC. This codes for CASSQDMRGPYNEQFF.

The genes are TRBV5-1 and TRBJ2-4; D may be TRBD2 (7 bases). The germline CDR1 and CDR2 sequences are SGHRS and YFSETQ. V was clipped by 0 bases and J by 1 base, with 20 bases between them. This CDR3 is built from 19 residues. The DNA of the CDR3 is TGCGCCAGCAGCTTGGGGCGGGGGCGGACCCCGAGGGCCAAAAACATTCAGTACTTC. It translates to CASSLGRGRTPRAKNIQYF.